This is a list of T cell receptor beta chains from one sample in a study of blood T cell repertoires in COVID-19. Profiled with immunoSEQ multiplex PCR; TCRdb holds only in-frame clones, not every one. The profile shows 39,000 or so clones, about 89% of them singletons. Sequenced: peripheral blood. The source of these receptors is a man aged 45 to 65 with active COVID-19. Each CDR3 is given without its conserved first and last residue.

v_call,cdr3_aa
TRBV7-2,ASSPRYGRAQTDTQY
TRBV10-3,AIRGQERETQY
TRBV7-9,ASSPAGGLDTGELF
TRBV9,ASSVSTSNEQF
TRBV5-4,ASSPPGTSGRPNTGELF
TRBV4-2,ASSQGPGQGAVYGYT
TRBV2,ASTKIAGDETQY
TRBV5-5,ASSFTGVRETQY
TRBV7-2,ASRNGLAGEVETQY
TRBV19,ASSGTGSYNSPLH
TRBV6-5,ASLGGLGNTIY
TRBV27,ASSPDRLANQPQH
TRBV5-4,ASSLGGSTRTYEQY
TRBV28,ASSPSSVGSYEQY
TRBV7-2,ASSRDFRLEQY
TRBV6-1,ASSEARTSVTQY